This entry lists 10 T cell receptor beta chains sequenced from one sample in a study of OX40 agonist ivuxolimab in advanced cancers. Only in-frame clones appear in the TCRdb table, and some are missing; sequencing was by immunoSEQ multiplex PCR. The repertoire holds some 97,000 clones, roughly 90% seen once, with 0.15% to 0.2% in the top ten. Here the sequenced sample was CD4+ or CD8+ T cells sorted from blood, taken in a trial of the OX40 agonist ivuxolimab. The receptors originated from an adult with an advanced solid tumor such as melanoma, head and neck, liver or kidney cancer.

This chain joins TRBV9 and TRBJ2-1, with TRBD2 matching 11 bases. This CDR3 contains 15 residues. V shed 4 bases and J 8 bases; nucleotides not matched to a gene: 8. The germline gives CDR1 SGDLS, CDR2 YYNGEE. The CDR3 protein is CASSMLAGGVDEQFF. As DNA, the CDR3 is TGTGCCAGCAGCATGCTAGCGGGAGGTGTGGATGAGCAGTTCTTC.

The chain is built from TRBV30 and TRBJ2-5; 10 bases are a match to TRBD2. The CDR3 has 15 residues. Germline V gene sequence: CDR1 GTSNPN, CDR2 SVGIG (reference sequence). V lost 1 base and J lost 5; bases outside the gene matches: 7. The CDR3 DNA reads TGTGCCTGGAGTGCCTTAGCGGGAGGTGGGGAGACCCAGTACTTC. Its translation: CAWSALAGGGETQYF.

This rearrangement joins TRBV6-6 to TRBJ1-5; 7 bases match TRBD1. The CDR3 extends over 16 amino acids. Germline CDR1 and CDR2: MNHNY and SVGAGI (reference sequence). Trimming removed 7 bases from V and 2 bases from J; junction bases left unmatched: 11. The CDR3 here is CASTRGAGAGNQPQHF. In DNA, the CDR3 is TGTGCCAGCACCAGGGGGGCGGGGGCCGGCAATCAGCCCCAGCATTTT.

The sample holds a few counts of this clone. The chain carries TRBV5-1 and TRBJ1-2, with 7 bases identical to TRBD1. V lost 1 base, J lost 8 bases, and 5 bases stayed unmatched. Germline V lookup: CDR1 SGHRS, CDR2 YFSETQ. The CDR3 extends over 13 amino acids. The CDR3 coding sequence is TGCGCCAGCAGCTTGTGGCAGGGGGAAGGCTACACCTTC. This translates into CASSLWQGEGYTF.

The rearrangement links TRBV7-2 to TRBJ2-2, with a tentative D call TRBD2 (5 bases). CDR3 length: 17 residues. V lost 3 bases and J 6 bases, leaving 20 bases between the germline ends. Germline V gene sequence: CDR1 SGHTA, CDR2 FQGNSA. The CDR3 reads CASSFGSSPRRPGELFF. CDR3 DNA sequence: TGTGCCAGCAGCTTTGGTTCTAGCCCAAGGCGTCCCGGGGAGCTGTTTTTT.

CDR3 protein: CASSWGTGAYNEQFF. The DNA for the CDR3 is TGTGCCAGCAGCTGGGGGACAGGGGCGTACAATGAGCAGTTCTTC. This chain uses TRBV11-3 with TRBJ2-1; TRBD1 matches 10 bases. From germline, CDR1 is SGHNT and CDR2 YENEEA. The trim removed 4 bases at V and 4 bases at J, leaving 4 bases unmatched. The CDR3 is 15 amino acids.

The chain joins TRBV5-1 to TRBJ2-1; 8 positions agree with TRBD2. The V gene end was trimmed by 0 bases and the J gene end by 5 bases; junction bases not matched to a gene: 4. This CDR3 has 15 amino acids. Germline CDR1 SGHRS, CDR2 YFSETQ. The DNA of the CDR3 is TGCGCCAGCAGCTTGGTTCGCGGGGGGCACAATGAGCAGTTCTTC. Translating it yields CASSLVRGGHNEQFF.

The chain is built from TRBV6-1 and TRBJ2-5; D is unclear. Trimming pared 1 base from V and 10 bases from J, leaving 16 bases between. Per the germline V gene, CDR1 is MNHNS and CDR2 is SASEGT. This CDR3 has 14 residues. The CDR3 DNA reads TGTGCCAGCAGTGAAGTGGTGCGTGATTGGAGCCAGTACTTC. The encoded protein is CASSEVVRDWSQYF.

This clone was seen once. The V gene is TRBV9, the J gene TRBJ1-3; D unclear. V gave up 1 base and J gave up 11 bases, with 13 bases separating them. Germline-derived CDR1 and CDR2 are SGDLS and YYNGEE. This CDR3 spans 13 amino acids. The CDR3: CASSVQSGRAIYF. As DNA, the CDR3 is TGTGCCAGCAGCGTACAAAGCGGAAGGGCCATATATTTT.

V is TRBV28 and J is TRBJ1-3; D uncertain. The CDR3 is 14 residues long. Trimming took off 4 bases at V and 3 bases at J, with 10 bases between the two ends. CDR1 and CDR2 from the germline V gene are MDHEN and SYDVKM. The CDR3 region has the DNA TGTGCCAGCAGTTGGGGAGAGTATGGAAACACCATATATTTT. This sequence encodes CASSWGEYGNTIYF.